The entry below describes one TCR beta chain. These data are taken from a study of technical replicates of blood from a handful of donors. The table came from immunoSEQ multiplex PCR; TCRdb's copy has only in-frame clones and leaves some out. The data contain tens of thousands of clones, nearly 97% of them singletons. The sample was T cells isolated from PBMCs. The clonotype comes from a human donor in good health.

The CDR3 region is CASSGGLYNEQFF. For the CDR3, the DNA is TGTGCCAGCAGCGGCGGCCTCTACAATGAGCAGTTCTTC. This chain joins TRBV2 and TRBJ2-1; D gene unclear. There are 13 residues in the CDR3. CDR1 is SNHLY and CDR2 is FYNNEI in the germline V gene. V lost 6 bases and J 3 bases, leaving 9 bases between the germline ends.